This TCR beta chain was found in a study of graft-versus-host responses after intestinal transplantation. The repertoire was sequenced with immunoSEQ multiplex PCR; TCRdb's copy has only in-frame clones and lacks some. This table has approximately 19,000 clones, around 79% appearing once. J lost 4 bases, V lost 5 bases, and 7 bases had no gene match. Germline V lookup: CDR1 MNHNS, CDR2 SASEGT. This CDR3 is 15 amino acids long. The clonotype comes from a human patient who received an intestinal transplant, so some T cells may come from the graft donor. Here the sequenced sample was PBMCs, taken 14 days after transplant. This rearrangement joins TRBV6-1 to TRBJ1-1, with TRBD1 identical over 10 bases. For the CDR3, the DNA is TGTGCCAGCAGTTCTGGGACAGGGGAGGGCACTGAAGCTTTCTTT. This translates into CASSSGTGEGTEAFF.